The source of this TCR beta chain is a study of patients and donors after allogeneic stem cell transplantation. This clonotype was counted only a few times. One entry per CDR3 protein results from TCRdb running MiXCR on the RT-PCR reads. Among 100,000 to 130,000 distinct CDR3 sequences listed, roughly 37% were seen once. The CDR3 totals 19 residues. V shed 4 bases, J shed 0 bases, and the junction held 8 bases outside the gene matches. Germline V gives CDR1 LGHDT, CDR2 YNNKEL (reference sequence). The receptor was derived from a human donor who was either an allogeneic HSCT recipient or a stem cell or donor lymphocyte infusion donor (not recorded which). It is not recorded whose cells these are; they may come from a transplant donor. V is TRBV3-1 and J is TRBJ2-4, with 14 positions matching TRBD2. Sequencing was done on a sample of blood, either unsorted or a sorted T cell fraction (not recorded which). DNA of the CDR3: TGTGCCAGCAGCCCTCATCCTGGGACTAGCGGGAGAGCCAAAAACATTCAGTACTTC. Its protein product is CASSPHPGTSGRAKNIQYF.